This T cell receptor (beta chain) was recovered during a study of shared clonotypes between healthy human individuals. Study outcomes and limitations: Generation of non-shared clonotypes was less probable than generation of clonotypes shared by all four donors. Blood alone was sampled, and tissue repertoires likely differ. The study generally estimated greater richness for naive than memory subsets.

Regarding this clone: The antigen is unknown.

Each cell subset's genomic DNA was divided evenly among several immunoSEQ plates. Only in-frame clones appear in the TCRdb table, and some are missing; sequencing was by immunoSEQ multiplex PCR. The sample contains roughly 660,000 clones, 90% of which appear only once. This CDR3 has 16 amino acids. Trimming removed 3 bases at V and 4 bases at J, with 18 bases between. From germline, CDR1 is SGDLS and CDR2 YYNGEE. The receptor comes from a man younger than 35 in good health. Some clones in this sample may be carry-over from other donors' samples. The chain carries TRBV9 and TRBJ2-3, with D possibly TRBD2 on 5 matching bases. Sequenced sample: memory CD8+ T cells from PBMCs. Subset described: CD45RO+ cells pooled with CCR7-negative TemRA cells. The CDR3 protein is CASSDSFLGAPDTQYF. The CDR3, as DNA: TGTGCCAGCAGCGATTCGTTTTTGGGAGCGCCAGATACGCAGTATTTT.